The present entry profiles one T cell receptor (beta chain) with its context. The antigen remains undetermined. This specimen belongs to a study of PD-1 blockade in classical Hodgkin lymphoma. General observations from the study: Patients who initiated nivolumab within 1 year of ASCT were excluded.

Patients all relapsed after autologous stem cell transplantation, and there was variation in brentuximab vedotin exposure. Profiled with immunoSEQ multiplex PCR; TCRdb holds only in-frame clones, not every one. Of about 20,000 clones in the sample, roughly 75% were seen once. This CDR3 spans 13 amino acids. The germline V gene encodes CDR1 MDHEN and CDR2 SYDVKM. V was pared by 4 bases and J by 1 base, with 8 bases between. The clonotype was recovered from a human donor with classical Hodgkin lymphoma. Material: peripheral blood mononuclear cells (PBMCs), obtained before the second cycle of nivolumab. V gene TRBV28 combines with J gene TRBJ2-7; D is unresolved. DNA of the CDR3: TGTGCCAGCAGTTCCATAACATCCTACGAGCAGTACTTC. It yields the protein CASSSITSYEQYF. The variable domain in full, with the rest retrieved from reference TRBV28 and TRBJ2-7, is DVKVTQSSRYLVKRTGEKVFLECVQDMDHENMFWYRQDPGLGLRLIYFSYDVKMKEKGDIPEGYSVSREKKERFSLILESASTNQTSMYLCASSSITSYEQYFGPGTRLTVT.